This passage covers 25 T cell receptor beta chains from one sample sequenced in a study of CD8 T cells in ankylosing spondylitis. Whole-study results and caveats: Characteristic of ankylosing spondylitis blood, it appeared, was a TCR beta motif comprising roughly 8 highly homologous variants.

For these TCRs, the target antigens are not known. TCRdb fed the 5' RACE reads into MiXCR, producing one record per CDR3 protein. The sample contains about 500,000 distinct CDR3 sequences, 5.3% of which appear only once. Sequenced input: blood, either unsorted or a sorted T cell fraction (not recorded which). These receptors originate from a male donor with ankylosing spondylitis.

This clonotype was recorded at least ten times. The chain is built from TRBV6-6 and TRBJ1-5; no clear D gene. V was clipped by 0 bases and J by 12 bases, with 6 bases between them. From germline, CDR1 is MNHNY and CDR2 SVGAGI (reference sequence). The CDR3 runs 11 residues. Here the CDR3 DNA reads TGTGCCAGCAGTTACTCGAGCCTCCAGCATTTT. It specifies CASSYSSLQHF.

This clonotype came up many times. This rearrangement joins TRBV29-1 to TRBJ1-1, with D tentatively TRBD1 (6 bases). V lost 7 bases and J lost 1, with 10 bases in between. Germline V lookup: CDR1 SQVTM, CDR2 ANQGSEA. The CDR3 runs 12 residues. The CDR3 DNA sequence: TGCAGCGACACACAGGGGAACACTGAAGCTTTCTTT. Residues: CSDTQGNTEAFF.

This clonotype was recorded at least ten times. The J gene is TRBJ2-1, the V gene TRBV9; D assignment may be TRBD1 or TRBD2 (5 bases each). V was pared by 3 bases and J by 10 bases, with 8 bases between. This CDR3 spans 11 amino acids. Looked up from germline, CDR1 is SGDLS and CDR2 is YYNGEE. The CDR3, as DNA: TGTGCCAGCAGCGCCTGGGGGGAGCAGTTCTTC. Translated: CASSAWGEQFF.

There are many counts of this clonotype. The chain recombines TRBV6-4 with TRBJ2-1; 9 nucleotides align to TRBD2. The CDR3 consists of 16 residues. V shed 5 bases and J 2 bases; nucleotides not matched to a gene: 7. CDR1 and CDR2 (germline): MRHNA, SNTAGT. The CDR3 sequence is CASSTKPSGAYNEQFF. For the CDR3, the DNA is TGTGCCAGCAGTACCAAGCCTAGCGGGGCCTACAATGAGCAGTTCTTC.

The V gene is TRBV25-1, the J gene TRBJ2-5; D perhaps matches TRBD2 (6 bases). The CDR3 has 15 amino acids. Germline V lookup: CDR1 MGHDK, CDR2 SYGVNS. The V and J ends lost 7 bases and 5 bases respectively, with 20 bases between them. The CDR3 spells CASTPGRSRGETQYF. CDR3 DNA sequence: TGTGCCAGCACCCCCGGCCGCTCACGGGGGGAGACCCAGTACTTC.

This clonotype came up a few times. This chain connects TRBV3-1 to TRBJ2-6, with D uncertain. The CDR3 is made up of 14 amino acids. The V end lost 10 bases, the J end lost 0 bases, and 10 bases lay between the germline ends. CDR1 and CDR2 from the germline V gene are LGHDT and YNNKEL (reference sequence). For the CDR3, the DNA is TGTGCCACAGGAAAATTCTCTGGGGCCAACGTCCTGACTTTC. Translation gives CATGKFSGANVLTF. Supplemented by reference TRBV3-1 and TRBJ2-6, the full variable domain reads DTAVSQTPKYLVTQMGNDKSIKCEQNLGHDTMYWYKQDSKKFLKIMFSYNNKELIINETVPNRFSPKSPDKAHLNLHINSLELGDSAVYFCATGKFSGANVLTFGAGSRLTVL.

This clonotype was counted ten times or more. The chain couples TRBV28 to TRBJ1-4; the D gene is possibly TRBD1 (6 bases). Trimming took off 4 bases at V and 3 bases at J, with 9 bases between the two ends. The CDR3 runs to 14 residues. CDR1 is MDHEN and CDR2 is SYDVKM in the germline V gene. The CDR3, as DNA: TGTGCCAGCAGTTATTACAGGGCTAATGAAAAACTGTTTTTT. Translated: CASSYYRANEKLFF.

To note about this clonotype: This may stem from a read error, because a much larger clone lies one nucleotide away. The V and J genes are TRBV6-1 and TRBJ1-6; D uncertain. Germline V gene sequence: CDR1 MNHNS, CDR2 SASEGT. The CDR3 is made up of 15 amino acids. The V end was cut by 5 bases, the J end by 3 bases, with 11 bases between. The CDR3 loop is CASSLEGRYNSPLHF. Here the CDR3 DNA reads TGTGCCAGCAGTCTTGAAGGACGCTATAATTCACCCCTCCACTTT.

This clonotype has ten or more counts. The V gene is TRBV5-1, the J gene TRBJ1-1; maybe TRBD1 (5 bases). This CDR3 has 15 amino acids. The V and J ends lost 0 bases and 4 bases respectively, with 13 bases between them. The germline V gene has CDR1 SGHRS and CDR2 YFSETQ. The CDR3, as DNA: TGCGCCAGCAGCTTGGCCGGCCAGGGAGGCACTGAAGCTTTCTTT. This translates into CASSLAGQGGTEAFF.

The table lists this clonotype with many counts. The J gene is TRBJ1-3, the V gene TRBV9; TRBD1 might be the D (6 bases). The CDR3 is made up of 16 amino acids. V gave up 1 base and J gave up 3 bases, with 14 bases separating them. The germline V gene has CDR1 SGDLS and CDR2 YYNGEE. For the CDR3, the DNA is TGTGCCAGCAGCGTAAGAGGCGACAGGAGTGGAAACACCATATATTTT. This encodes CASSVRGDRSGNTIYF.

V usage is TRBV29-1 and J usage is TRBJ2-1; D is possibly TRBD1 or TRBD2 (5 bases each). Germline V CDR1 and CDR2: SQVTM, ANQGSEA. The CDR3 is 13 residues long. V lost 6 bases and J lost 7, with 16 bases in between. This chain's CDR3 is CSVSGTSGNEQFF. The CDR3 DNA reads TGCAGCGTGAGTGGGACGTCGGGAAATGAGCAGTTCTTC.

This clonotype showed up many times. The chain recombines TRBV7-2 with TRBJ2-7; D is ambiguous. The CDR3 spans 13 residues. The germline CDR1 and CDR2 sequences are SGHTA and FQGNSA. The V end was cut by 2 bases, the J end by 0 bases, with 5 bases between. The CDR3 loop reads CASSLSRSYEQYF. DNA of the CDR3: TGTGCCAGCAGCTTATCCCGCTCCTACGAGCAGTACTTC.

The CDR3 reads CASSLFFFANTGELFF. For the CDR3, the DNA is TGTGCCAGCAGCTTATTCTTTTTCGCGAACACCGGGGAGCTGTTTTTT. The genes are TRBV7-2 and TRBJ2-2; D is uncertain. The CDR3 loop spans 16 amino acids. Germline assignment: CDR1 SGHTA and CDR2 FQGNSA. Trimming stripped 2 bases from V and 0 bases from J, with 10 bases between. Variable domain in full (rest from reference TRBV7-2 and TRBJ2-2): GAGVSQSPSNKVTEKGKDVELRCDPISGHTALYWYRQSLGQGLEFLIYFQGNSAPDKSGLPSDRFSAERTGGSVSTLTIQRTQQEDSAVYLCASSLFFFANTGELFFGEGSRLTVL.

This clonotype was counted ten times or more. The chain links TRBV20-1 to TRBJ1-1; D is unresolved. The CDR3 is made up of 13 amino acids. Germline V CDR1 and CDR2: DFQATT, SNEGSKA (reference sequence). The V end was cut by 4 bases, the J end by 5 bases, with 14 bases between. CDR3 nucleotides: TGCAGTGCTACCCCTCCGTTGGGGACTGAAGCTTTCTTT. The encoded protein is CSATPPLGTEAFF.

Notes on this clonotype: In this CDR3 the conserved last residue, phenylalanine or tryptophan, is missing, so a read error is likely. The chain has TRBV20-1 and TRBJ1-4, with D unresolved. The germline V gene has CDR1 DFQATT and CDR2 SNEGSKA (reference sequence). This CDR3 contains 16 residues. The V end was cut by 6 bases, the J end by 2 bases, with 19 bases between. CDR3 region: CSAPIDLRWTNEKLFL. The CDR3 DNA follows: TGCAGTGCCCCTATAGACCTCCGCTGGACTAATGAAAAACTGTTTCTT.

This clonotype was counted many times. The V call is TRBV5-1, the J call TRBJ1-3, with 7 nucleotides matching TRBD1. Germline CDR1 is SGHRS and CDR2 is YFSETQ. Trimming at V came to 0 bases and at J to 2 bases, leaving 8 bases not matched to a gene. The CDR3 has 17 residues. Here the CDR3 DNA reads TGCGCCAGCAGCTTGGAAGGCGGGACAGTGACTGGAAACACCATATATTTT. Translated: CASSLEGGTVTGNTIYF. Full variable domain (outside the CDR3, taken from reference TRBV5-1 and TRBJ1-3): KAGVTQTPRYLIKTRGQQVTLSCSPISGHRSVSWYQQTPGQGLQFLFEYFSETQRNKGNFPGRFSGRQFSNSRSEMNVSTLELGDSALYLCASSLEGGTVTGNTIYFGEGSWLTVV.

There are many counts of this clonotype. The CDR3 sequence: CASSQEESSGSYEQYF. CDR3 sequence (DNA): TGTGCCAGCAGCCAAGAAGAGTCTAGCGGGAGTTACGAGCAGTACTTC. The chain employs TRBV4-2 and TRBJ2-7, with 10 bases fitting TRBD2. CDR1 is LGHNA and CDR2 is YNFKEQ in the germline V gene. This CDR3 comprises 16 residues. The ends lost 0 bases at V and 4 bases at J; junction bases unmatched: 6.

This clonotype was recorded at least ten times. This chain uses TRBV25-1 with TRBJ1-2; maybe TRBD1 (5 bases). The germline CDR1 and CDR2 sequences are MGHDK and SYGVNS. The length of the CDR3 is 14 residues. V was shortened by 1 base and J by 14 bases, with 20 bases between the two germline ends. The CDR3 sequence: CASSEFETGRPDTF. DNA of the CDR3: TGTGCCAGCAGTGAATTTGAAACGGGACGGCCTGATACCTTC.

This clonotype was seen repeatedly, ten times or more. The rearrangement joins TRBV7-6 to TRBJ1-6, with 9 bases matching TRBD1. Trimming cost V 0 bases and J 8 bases; bases outside gene matches: 2. The germline V gene has CDR1 SGHVS and CDR2 FNYEAQ. The CDR3 contains 15 residues. The CDR3 bases are TGTGCCAGCAGCTTAGCGACAGGGGGAGATTCACCCCTCCACTTT. It yields the protein CASSLATGGDSPLHF. The full variable domain, rest sourced from reference TRBV7-6 and TRBJ1-6, is GAGVSQSPRYKVTKRGQDVALRCDPISGHVSLYWYRQALGQGPEFLTYFNYEAQQDKSGLPNDRFSAERPEGSISTLTIQRTEQRDSAMYRCASSLATGGDSPLHFGNGTRLTVT.

The chain couples TRBV20-1 to TRBJ2-1; 7 bases align to TRBD2. Losses at the gene ends were 0 bases for V and 7 bases for J; bases not matched to a gene: 6. Germline values: CDR1 DFQATT, CDR2 SNEGSKA (reference sequence). CDR3 length equals 14 residues. CDR3 in amino acids: CSAREGGSLNEQFF. The CDR3 nucleotides are TGCAGTGCTAGAGAGGGCGGGAGTTTGAATGAGCAGTTCTTC.

This clonotype was seen repeatedly, ten times or more. V is TRBV5-6 and J is TRBJ2-7; TRBD2 matches at 12 bases. After removal of 5 bases from V and 2 bases from J, the junction contained 5 bases not matched to a gene. CDR1 is SGHDT, CDR2 YYEEEE, per germline. CDR3 length: 15 residues. CDR3 coding DNA: TGTGCCAGCAGGAGGACTAGCGGGGAGACCTACGAGCAGTACTTC. The encoded protein is CASRRTSGETYEQYF.

This clonotype was observed many times. The CDR3 bases are TGTGCCAGCAGCTTAAGGATTATTCGACGGGGAGGGGGGTATGGCTACACCTTC. Translating it yields CASSLRIIRRGGGYGYTF. The chain has TRBV11-2 and TRBJ1-2; D may be TRBD1 (6 bases). CDR1 is SGHAT and CDR2 is FQNNGV in the germline V gene. The CDR3 extends over 18 amino acids. Between the trimmed V and J ends, which lost 2 bases and 5 bases, there was a span of 24 bases.

This clonotype was detected ten times or more. The chain recombines TRBV20-1 with TRBJ2-7; the D is unclear. The CDR3 runs 14 residues. Trimming took 2 bases from V and 0 from J, leaving 11 bases between them. The V gene's germline CDR1 is DFQATT and CDR2 SNEGSKA (reference sequence). The CDR3 spells CSARPNLGSYEQYF. CDR3 sequence (DNA): TGCAGTGCTAGACCGAACCTTGGCTCCTACGAGCAGTACTTC.

Many counts were recorded for this clonotype. The chain uses TRBV5-1 and TRBJ1-4, with D uncertain. CDR3 size: 13 residues. CDR1 is SGHRS, CDR2 YFSETQ, per germline. The germline V and J ends were trimmed by 5 bases and 5 bases, with 10 bases remaining between them. CDR3 protein: CASRTDPNEKLFF. The CDR3, as DNA: TGCGCCAGCAGGACGGACCCAAATGAAAAACTGTTTTTT. Complete variable domain (other parts from reference TRBV5-1 and TRBJ1-4): KAGVTQTPRYLIKTRGQQVTLSCSPISGHRSVSWYQQTPGQGLQFLFEYFSETQRNKGNFPGRFSGRQFSNSRSEMNVSTLELGDSALYLCASRTDPNEKLFFGSGTQLSVL.

This clonotype was counted many times. V is TRBV7-2 and J is TRBJ1-2; the match to TRBD1 covers 9 bases. Germline V gives CDR1 SGHTA, CDR2 FQGNSA. V lost 3 bases, J lost 0 bases, and 5 bases stayed unmatched. There are 16 residues in the CDR3. This CDR3 is CASSFDRGKANYGYTF. In DNA form, the CDR3 reads TGTGCCAGCAGCTTTGACAGGGGGAAAGCTAACTATGGCTACACCTTC.